A single sample is the source of the 19 T cell receptor beta chains below, sequenced in a study of blood T cell repertoires in COVID-19. This table comes from immunoSEQ multiplex PCR, and its TCRdb copy is limited to in-frame clones, with some not included. In the table there are under 200,000 clones, roughly 90% of which are singletons. Input material: PBMCs or T cells enriched from blood (not recorded which). These receptors were collected from a woman aged 45-60 years who had recovered from COVID-19.

J is TRBJ2-3 and V is TRBV10-3; TRBD1 is a possible D gene (5 bases). This CDR3 is built from 14 residues. The germline V gene encodes CDR1 ENHRY and CDR2 SYGVKD. The ends were cut back, 2 bases at V and 6 bases at J, with 12 bases in the middle. CDR3 DNA sequence: TGTGCCATCAGTGAGGCGATGGGGCAGGATACGCAGTATTTT. Protein: CAISEAMGQDTQYF.

This clone was seen only once. The chain is built from TRBV14 and TRBJ1-1; weak D call: TRBD1 (5 bases). The germline gives CDR1 SGHDN, CDR2 FVKESK. The V gene lost 5 bases and the J gene lost 4 bases, with 23 bases spanning the gap. The CDR3 loop spans 17 amino acids. The CDR3 DNA reads as TGTGCCAGCAGCGAGCTTCCAGGGAATCCTAGGACCACTGAAGCTTTCTTT. Its protein product is CASSELPGNPRTTEAFF.

The gene calls are TRBV10-1 and TRBJ2-2; D is unresolved. With 3 bases removed from V and 6 bases from J, the gap between germline ends came to 14 bases. Germline V gives CDR1 WNHNN, CDR2 SYGVQD (reference sequence). CDR3 size: 15 residues. CDR3 loop: CASSDVAKPSGELFF. CDR3 coding DNA: TGCGCCAGCAGTGACGTGGCAAAACCCTCCGGGGAGCTGTTTTTT.

This chain links TRBV4-3 with TRBJ2-3; D is unclear. Between the trimmed V and J ends, which lost 1 base and 3 bases, there was a span of 8 bases. Germline CDR1 LGHNA, CDR2 YSLEER. This CDR3 has 14 residues. The CDR3 DNA sequence: TGCGCCAGCAGCCAAGCCCCTTCTACAGATACGCAGTATTTT. It encodes CASSQAPSTDTQYF.

The chain uses TRBV5-4 and TRBJ2-1; 10 nucleotides line up with TRBD2. The CDR3 consists of 15 residues. The V segment lost 4 bases and the J segment 7 bases; nucleotides outside the gene matches: 8. Germline V CDR1 and CDR2: SGHNT, YYREEE (reference sequence). The CDR3 sequence: CASSLQRGGRNEQFF. For the CDR3, the DNA is TGTGCCAGCAGCCTACAGCGGGGGGGCCGTAATGAGCAGTTCTTC.

The chain has TRBV7-8 and TRBJ2-5; D call uncertain. Trimming stripped 5 bases from V and 7 bases from J, with 8 bases between. The CDR3 is 11 amino acids. Germline CDR1 and CDR2: SGHVS and FQNEAQ. CDR3 coding DNA: TGTGCCAGCAGCCCAGATGTGACCCAGTACTTC. Encoded protein: CASSPDVTQYF. The variable domain in full, with the rest retrieved from reference TRBV7-8 and TRBJ2-5, is GAGVSQSPRYKVAKRGQDVALRCDPISGHVSLFWYQQALGQGPEFLTYFQNEAQLDKSGLPSDRFFAERPEGSVSTLKIQRTQQEDSAVYLCASSPDVTQYFGPGTRLLVL.

The chain employs TRBV6-2 or TRBV6-3 and TRBJ1-6; tentative D call: TRBD1 (5 bases). This CDR3 comprises 16 residues. Trimming stripped 4 bases from V and 7 bases from J, with 17 bases between. CDR1 and CDR2 from the germline V gene are MNHEY and SVGEGT. The CDR3 DNA reads TGTGCCAGCAGTTGGGGCCGACAATCTCAAAATTCACCCCTCCACTTT. Translating gives CASSWGRQSQNSPLHF.

CDR3 nucleotides: TGTGCCAGCACCACAGGGTTGATAGTCCACGAGCAGTACTTC. It translates to CASTTGLIVHEQYF. The gene calls are TRBV3-1 (or the pseudogene TRBV3-2) and TRBJ2-7; tentative D call: TRBD1 (6 bases). The CDR3 consists of 14 residues. In germline, CDR1 is LGHDT, CDR2 YNNKEL (reference sequence). The V gene lost 7 bases and the J gene lost 5 bases, with 18 bases spanning the gap.

This CDR3 is CASSWGGAGANVLTF. CDR3 bases: TGTGCCAGCAGCTGGGGGGGGGCTGGGGCCAACGTCCTGACTTTC. This chain joins TRBV27 and TRBJ2-6; 7 bases agree with TRBD2. Looked up from germline, CDR1 is MNHEY and CDR2 is SMNVEV (reference sequence). V was pared by 6 bases and J by 2 bases, with 4 bases of the junction left unmatched. The CDR3 consists of 15 residues.

The chain employs TRBV6-5 and TRBJ2-1, with D possibly being TRBD2 (6 bases). Germline values: CDR1 MNHEY, CDR2 SVGAGI. CDR3 length: 15 amino acids. V lost 0 bases to trimming and J lost 6 bases, with 12 bases between them. The CDR3 protein is CASSYSEGRGNEQFF. The CDR3, as DNA: TGTGCCAGCAGTTACTCGGAGGGCCGGGGCAATGAGCAGTTCTTC.

This clone was seen a single time. The V call is TRBV5-5, the J call TRBJ1-2; a weak D match, TRBD1 (5 bases). CDR1 is SGHKS and CDR2 is YYEKEE in the germline V gene (reference sequence). Trimming took 0 bases from V and 0 from J, leaving 15 bases between them. The CDR3 is 17 amino acids. Written as DNA, the CDR3 is TGTGCCAGCAGCTTGGGGGCAGGGTCTTGGGCTAACTATGGCTACACCTTC. Translating gives CASSLGAGSWANYGYTF.

This rearrangement joins TRBV3-1 (or the pseudogene TRBV3-2) to TRBJ2-7, with unresolved D. Germline V gene lookup returns CDR1 LGHDT and CDR2 YNNKEL (reference sequence). Trimming took off 0 bases at V and 2 bases at J, with 11 bases between the two ends. This CDR3 has 15 residues. The CDR3 region has the DNA TGTGCCAGCAGCCAAGAGGCAGGCGCCCCCTACGAGCAGTACTTC. Amino acids: CASSQEAGAPYEQYF.

The chain employs TRBV9 and TRBJ2-5; 8 bases map to TRBD2. CDR1 is SGDLS and CDR2 is YYNGEE in the germline V gene. After removal of 4 bases from V and 2 bases from J, the junction contained 7 bases not matched to a gene. This CDR3 contains 15 residues. CDR3: CASSSGGRWQETQYF. CDR3 coding DNA: TGTGCCAGCAGCAGCGGGGGCCGATGGCAAGAGACCCAGTACTTC.

The chain is built from TRBV6-5 and TRBJ1-1; D is uncertain. CDR3 size: 14 residues. Trimming pared 4 bases from V and 0 bases from J, leaving 9 bases between. In germline, CDR1 is MNHEY, CDR2 SVGAGI. The CDR3 here is CASSSLTVNTEAFF. Written as DNA, the CDR3 is TGTGCCAGCAGTTCCTTAACAGTGAACACTGAAGCTTTCTTT.

The chain carries TRBV7-2 and TRBJ1-1, with 9 bases aligning to TRBD1. The CDR3 is 16 amino acids. The ends lost 0 bases at V and 0 bases at J; junction bases unmatched: 2. The germline gives CDR1 SGHTA, CDR2 FQGNSA. CDR3 in DNA: TGTGCCAGCAGCTTAGCCAACAGGGGGCTGAACACTGAAGCTTTCTTT. The encoded protein is CASSLANRGLNTEAFF.

The chain recombines TRBV15 with TRBJ2-7, with TRBD2 matching over 10 bases. Per germline, CDR1 LNHNV and CDR2 YYDKDF (reference sequence). Unmatched junction bases numbered 5, after V lost 1 base and J lost 2 bases. The length of the CDR3 is 16 residues. CDR3 nucleotides: TGTGCCACCAGCAGAGGGTCCAGCGGGGGGGCCTACGAGCAGTACTTC. It translates to CATSRGSSGGAYEQYF.

V gene TRBV12-5 combines with J gene TRBJ2-2, with D possibly matching TRBD1 (6 bases). CDR1 LGHNT and CDR2 FRNRAP come from the germline V gene. The CDR3 runs 15 residues. V lost 4 bases and J 0 bases, leaving 9 bases between the germline ends. The CDR3 coding sequence is TGTGCTAGTGGTTCCGGGACACCGAACACCGGGGAGCTGTTTTTT. Translating gives CASGSGTPNTGELFF.

This chain links TRBV7-9 with TRBJ1-4, with TRBD1 as a possible D gene (5 bases). This CDR3 comprises 12 residues. Germline lookup yields CDR1 SEHNR and CDR2 FQNEAQ (reference sequence). V lost 5 bases and J lost 8, with 9 bases in between. Here the CDR3 DNA reads TGTGCCAGCAGCAGCGGGGCCGAAAAACTGTTTTTT. Its protein is CASSSGAEKLFF.

The count of this clone is one. The rearrangement links TRBV4-3 to TRBJ1-1; maybe TRBD1 (6 bases). This CDR3 contains 15 residues. Germline V CDR1 and CDR2: LGHNA, YSLEER. Trimming shortened V by 2 bases and J by 2 bases, and 12 bases separated the two germline ends. The CDR3 DNA is TGCGCCAGCAGCCAAATACAGGGCCTCAACACTGAAGCTTTCTTT. This codes for CASSQIQGLNTEAFF.